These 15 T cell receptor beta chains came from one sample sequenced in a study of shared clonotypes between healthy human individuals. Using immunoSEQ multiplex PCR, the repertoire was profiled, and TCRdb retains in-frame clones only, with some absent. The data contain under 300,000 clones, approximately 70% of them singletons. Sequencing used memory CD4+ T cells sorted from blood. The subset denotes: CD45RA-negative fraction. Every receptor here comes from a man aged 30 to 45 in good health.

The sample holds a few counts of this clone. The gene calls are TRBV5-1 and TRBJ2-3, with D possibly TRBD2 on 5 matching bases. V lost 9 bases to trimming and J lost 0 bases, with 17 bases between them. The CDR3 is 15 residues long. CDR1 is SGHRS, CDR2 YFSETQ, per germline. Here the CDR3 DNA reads TGCGCCAACTCCCTGACGGGATCTAGCACAGATACGCAGTATTTT. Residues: CANSLTGSSTDTQYF.

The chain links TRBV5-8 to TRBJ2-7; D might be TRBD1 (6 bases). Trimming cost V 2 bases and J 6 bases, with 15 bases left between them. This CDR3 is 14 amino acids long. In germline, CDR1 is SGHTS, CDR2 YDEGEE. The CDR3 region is CASSFDGTKGEQYF. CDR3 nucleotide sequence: TGTGCCAGCAGCTTTGACGGGACAAAAGGCGAGCAGTACTTC.

The CDR3 coding sequence is TGTGCCAGCAGCTTAGGACCAACTAGCTACACGCAGTATTTT. Residues: CASSLGPTSYTQYF. The chain uses TRBV11-3 and TRBJ2-3, with D perhaps matching TRBD2 (6 bases). Trimming took off 1 base at V and 9 bases at J, with 14 bases between the two ends. This CDR3 contains 14 residues. Germline V CDR1 and CDR2: SGHNT, YENEEA.

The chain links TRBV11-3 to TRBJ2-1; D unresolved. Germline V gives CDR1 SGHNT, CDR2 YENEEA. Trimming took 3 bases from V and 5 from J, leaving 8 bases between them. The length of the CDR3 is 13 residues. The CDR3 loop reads CASSFVQDNEQFF. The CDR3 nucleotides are TGTGCCAGCAGCTTTGTTCAAGACAATGAGCAGTTCTTC.

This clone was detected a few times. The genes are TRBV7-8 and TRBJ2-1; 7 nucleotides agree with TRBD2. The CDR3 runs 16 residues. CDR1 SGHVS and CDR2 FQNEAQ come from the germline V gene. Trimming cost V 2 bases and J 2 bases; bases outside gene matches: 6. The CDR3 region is CASSLTTSTAYNEQFF. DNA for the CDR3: TGTGCCAGCAGCTTAACGACTAGCACCGCCTACAATGAGCAGTTCTTC.

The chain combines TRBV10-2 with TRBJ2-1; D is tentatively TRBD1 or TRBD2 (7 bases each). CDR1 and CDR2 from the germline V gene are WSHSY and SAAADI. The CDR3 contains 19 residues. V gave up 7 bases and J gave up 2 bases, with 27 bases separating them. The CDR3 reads CASKEGGGRGLVPYNEQFF. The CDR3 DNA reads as TGCGCCAGCAAGGAAGGGGGCGGGAGAGGCCTAGTCCCCTACAATGAGCAGTTCTTC.

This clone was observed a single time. As DNA, the CDR3 is TGTGCCAGCAGCTTTGGTACGGACAATGAGCAGTTCTTC. It specifies CASSFGTDNEQFF. This rearrangement joins TRBV11-3 to TRBJ2-1; D unclear. CDR1 is SGHNT, CDR2 YENEEA, per germline. The V gene lost 3 bases and the J gene lost 5 bases, with 8 bases spanning the gap. The CDR3 consists of 13 residues.

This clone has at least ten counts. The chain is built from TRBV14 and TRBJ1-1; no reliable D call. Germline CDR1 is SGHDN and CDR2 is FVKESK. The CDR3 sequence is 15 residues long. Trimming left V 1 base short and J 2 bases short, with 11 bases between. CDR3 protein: CASSQGEEFNTEAFF. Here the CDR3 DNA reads TGTGCCAGCAGCCAAGGAGAGGAGTTTAACACTGAAGCTTTCTTT.

CDR3 sequence (DNA): TGTGCCACCAGTTGGGACTCTTACAATGAGCAGTTCTTC. It is translated as CATSWDSYNEQFF. The V gene is TRBV15, the J gene TRBJ2-1; the D gene is possibly TRBD2 (6 bases). Germline V gives CDR1 LNHNV, CDR2 YYDKDF (reference sequence). The CDR3 extends over 13 amino acids. Between the trimmed V and J ends, which lost 6 bases and 4 bases, there was a span of 10 bases.

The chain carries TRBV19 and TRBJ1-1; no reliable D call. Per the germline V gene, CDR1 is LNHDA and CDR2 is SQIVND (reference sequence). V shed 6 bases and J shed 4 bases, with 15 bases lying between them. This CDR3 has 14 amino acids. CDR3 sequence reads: CASSRTALGTEAFF. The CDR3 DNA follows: TGTGCCAGTAGCCGGACGGCCCTCGGCACTGAAGCTTTCTTT.

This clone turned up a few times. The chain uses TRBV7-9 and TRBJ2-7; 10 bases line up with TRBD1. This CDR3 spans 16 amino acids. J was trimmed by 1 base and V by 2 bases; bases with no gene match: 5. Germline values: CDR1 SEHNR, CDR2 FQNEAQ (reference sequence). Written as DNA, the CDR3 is TGTGCCAGCAGCTTACTTCGGGGACAGGGGTCCTACGAGCAGTACTTC. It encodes CASSLLRGQGSYEQYF.

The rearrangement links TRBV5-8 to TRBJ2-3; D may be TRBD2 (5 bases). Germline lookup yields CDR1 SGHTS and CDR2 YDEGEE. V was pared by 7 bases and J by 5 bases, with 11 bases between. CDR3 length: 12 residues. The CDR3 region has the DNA TGTGCCAGCGGAGGAGCGGAAGATACGCAGTATTTT. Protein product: CASGGAEDTQYF.

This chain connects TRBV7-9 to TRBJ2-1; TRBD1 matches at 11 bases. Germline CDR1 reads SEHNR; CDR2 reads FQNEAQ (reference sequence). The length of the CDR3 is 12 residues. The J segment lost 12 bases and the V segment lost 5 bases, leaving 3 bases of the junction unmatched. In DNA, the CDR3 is TGTGCCAGCAGCCGGGGACAGGGGGGGCAGTTCTTC. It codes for CASSRGQGGQFF.

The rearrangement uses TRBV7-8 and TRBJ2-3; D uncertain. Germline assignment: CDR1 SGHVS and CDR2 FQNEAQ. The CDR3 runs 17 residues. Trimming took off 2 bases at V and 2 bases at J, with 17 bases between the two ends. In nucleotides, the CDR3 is TGTGCCAGCAGCTTATACTTTGGAGAGGAAATCACAGATACGCAGTATTTT. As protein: CASSLYFGEEITDTQYF.

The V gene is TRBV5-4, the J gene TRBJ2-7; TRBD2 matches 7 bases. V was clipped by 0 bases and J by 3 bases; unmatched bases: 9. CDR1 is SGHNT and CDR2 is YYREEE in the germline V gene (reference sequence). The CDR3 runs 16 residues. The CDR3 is CASSLGSAGELYEQYF. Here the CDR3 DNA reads TGTGCCAGCAGCTTGGGAAGTGCGGGGGAACTCTACGAGCAGTACTTC.